Presented here are 32 T cell receptor beta chains from one specimen sequenced in a study of CD8 T cells in Susac syndrome. When the RNA was reverse transcribed, random hexamers were used with an input of roughly 0.5 to 1 ug. MiXCR was run by TCRdb on the immunoSEQ multiplex PCR reads, yielding one entry per CDR3 protein. Of some 120,000 distinct CDR3 sequences detected, approximately 95% appear once; the ten largest clones hold roughly 0.33%. The sample comprised CD8+ T cells from PBMCs. The receptors derive from a human donor with multiple sclerosis.

The chain is built from TRBV18 and TRBJ2-4; the D gene is possibly TRBD1 (5 bases). V shed 2 bases and J shed 0 bases, with 5 bases lying between them. The CDR3 consists of 14 residues. Germline CDR1 is KGHSH and CDR2 is LQKENI. CDR3 amino acids: CASSPDRAKNIQYF. The CDR3, as DNA: TGTGCCAGCTCACCAGACAGAGCCAAAAACATTCAGTACTTC.

The chain couples TRBV19 to TRBJ1-1; no definite D call. CDR3 length: 14 residues. V dropped 0 bases and J dropped 5 bases, with 10 bases sitting between them. From germline, CDR1 is LNHDA and CDR2 SQIVND (reference sequence). The DNA for the CDR3 is TGTGCCAGTAGTATAGACACGGGTTTGACTGAAGCTTTCTTT. It encodes CASSIDTGLTEAFF.

The CDR3 sequence is CASSVAAGRQAASTSTGELFF. The DNA of the CDR3 is TGTGCCAGCAGCGTCGCAGCTGGGAGGCAGGCGGCCAGCACAAGCACCGGGGAGCTGTTTTTT. This chain links TRBV9 with TRBJ2-2; D perhaps matches TRBD2 (6 bases). Trimming removed 2 bases at V and 4 bases at J, with 30 bases between. Germline lookup yields CDR1 SGDLS and CDR2 YYNGEE. The CDR3 runs to 21 residues.

The V gene is TRBV9, the J gene TRBJ2-1; maybe TRBD1 (6 bases). The CDR3 extends over 15 amino acids. Trimming stripped 0 bases from V and 5 bases from J, with 12 bases between. Germline CDR1 and CDR2: SGDLS and YYNGEE. CDR3 sequence (DNA): TGTGCCAGCAGCGTAGGAGGGACAAGTAACAATGAGCAGTTCTTC. Translated: CASSVGGTSNNEQFF.

This chain uses TRBV12-3 or TRBV12-4 with TRBJ2-1, with a tentative D call TRBD2 (6 bases). The V gene lost 7 bases and the J gene lost 8 bases, with 21 bases spanning the gap. The CDR3 length is 15 residues. CDR3 amino acids: CASIYSGTRGYEQFF. For the CDR3, the DNA is TGTGCCAGCATCTATTCCGGGACTCGAGGGTATGAGCAGTTCTTC.

The chain has TRBV25-1 and TRBJ1-2; TRBD1 might be the D (6 bases). This CDR3 contains 13 residues. Germline loops: CDR1 MGHDK, CDR2 SYGVNS. Trimming took 4 bases from V and 7 from J, leaving 13 bases between them. The CDR3 protein is CASSGDRKSGYTF. CDR3 DNA sequence: TGTGCCAGCAGTGGAGACAGGAAGAGTGGCTACACCTTC.

This chain connects TRBV24-1 to TRBJ2-6, with D tentatively TRBD2 (5 bases). The V end was cut by 9 bases, the J end by 1 base, with 6 bases between. The length of the CDR3 is 13 residues. Germline CDR1 reads KGHDR; CDR2 reads SFDVKD. CDR3: CATRGSGANVLTF. The CDR3 DNA reads as TGTGCCACCCGGGGATCTGGGGCCAACGTCCTGACTTTC.

V is TRBV5-1 and J is TRBJ1-2; D is possibly TRBD1 (6 bases). Trimming removed 1 base at V and 8 bases at J, with 15 bases between. CDR1 is SGHRS, CDR2 YFSETQ, per germline. The CDR3 runs to 14 residues. CDR3: CASSLKRQGNGYTF. Written as DNA, the CDR3 is TGCGCCAGCAGCTTGAAGCGTCAGGGGAACGGCTACACCTTC.

The chain combines TRBV15 with TRBJ2-7, with a possible D match to TRBD1 (6 bases). V was pared by 3 bases and J by 1 base, with 7 bases between. From germline, CDR1 is LNHNV and CDR2 YYDKDF (reference sequence). This CDR3 spans 13 amino acids. Here the CDR3 reads CATSSGQSYEQYV. For the CDR3, the DNA is TGTGCCACCAGCAGCGGACAGTCCTACGAGCAGTACGTC.

The chain combines TRBV23-1 with TRBJ2-3; D unresolved. TRBV23-1 is an ORF; its function is uncertain. Trimming cost V 0 bases and J 4 bases, with 2 bases left between them. The CDR3 sequence is 12 residues long. The CDR3 bases are TGCGCCAGCAGTCAATCGGCAGATACGCAGTATTTT. Translating gives CASSQSADTQYF.

In regard to this clonotype: One junction end does not reproduce the germline sequence, and a read error may be involved. The rearrangement joins TRBV5-6 to TRBJ2-4; perhaps TRBD1 as D (5 bases). Germline V gives CDR1 SGHDT, CDR2 YYEEEE. The CDR3 spans 12 residues. Written as DNA, the CDR3 is TGTGCCAGCAGCTTGGTGTCTGGGAAACAGGACTTC. Residues: CASSLVSGKQDF.

The chain has TRBV2 and TRBJ2-5, with 8 bases lining up with TRBD1. V shed 2 bases, J shed 4 bases, and the junction held 15 bases outside the gene matches. CDR1 SNHLY and CDR2 FYNNEI come from the germline V gene. This CDR3 has 18 amino acids. The CDR3 loop reads CASSERSSWTGFGETQYF. The DNA of the CDR3 is TGTGCCAGCAGTGAAAGAAGTTCGTGGACAGGGTTCGGAGAGACCCAGTACTTC.

In its sample, this clonotype was seen once. The rearrangement uses TRBV10-3 and TRBJ2-1; D gene ambiguous. Germline CDR1 and CDR2: ENHRY and SYGVKD. This CDR3 comprises 13 residues. V was shortened by 6 bases and J by 6 bases, with 12 bases between the two germline ends. This chain's CDR3 is CAIRAPTTNEQFF. CDR3 nucleotides: TGTGCCATCAGAGCCCCGACGACCAATGAGCAGTTCTTC.

The rearrangement joins TRBV20-1 to TRBJ2-7; 8 nucleotides line up with TRBD2. The germline V gene encodes CDR1 DFQATT and CDR2 SNEGSKA (reference sequence). V was clipped by 1 base and J by 0 bases; unmatched bases: 5. This CDR3 contains 15 residues. The CDR3 nucleotides read TGCAGTGCTAGAGTTTTGCGGGAGGTCTCCTACGAGCAGTACGTC. It encodes CSARVLREVSYEQYV.

The V and J genes are TRBV6-5 and TRBJ2-5, with TRBD2 matching over 8 bases. The CDR3 sequence is 15 residues long. Unmatched junction bases numbered 4, after V lost 4 bases and J lost 0 bases. Germline loops: CDR1 MNHEY, CDR2 SVGAGI. CDR3 coding DNA: TGTGCCAGCAGTTCGCGGGGGGCCAACCAAGAGACCCAGTACTTC. This gives the protein CASSSRGANQETQYF.

The chain recombines TRBV12-3 or TRBV12-4 with TRBJ1-5; maybe TRBD1 (5 bases). CDR3 size: 14 residues. The germline V and J ends were trimmed by 6 bases and 7 bases, with 16 bases remaining between them. The DNA for the CDR3 is TGTGCCAGCAGCCCCTTGGGGGGTCGGCAGCCCCAGCATTTT. The encoded protein is CASSPLGGRQPQHF.

The chain uses TRBV20-1 and TRBJ2-7; 7 bases line up with TRBD1. V shed 2 bases, J shed 6 bases, and the junction held 7 bases outside the gene matches. The CDR3 contains 13 residues. In germline, CDR1 is DFQATT, CDR2 SNEGSKA (reference sequence). CDR3 region: CSARPTGNREQYV. Here the CDR3 DNA reads TGCAGTGCTAGACCGACAGGGAACCGCGAGCAGTACGTC.

This clonotype was picked up one time. The chain combines TRBV4-1 with TRBJ2-1, with a tentative D call TRBD2 (5 bases). The V end was cut by 4 bases, the J end by 9 bases, with 13 bases between. Germline V gives CDR1 MGHRA, CDR2 YSYEKL. There are 13 residues in the CDR3. DNA for the CDR3: TGCGCCAGCAGCCCTAATGGACTGAGTGAGCAGTTCTTC. This codes for CASSPNGLSEQFF.

V usage is TRBV19 and J usage is TRBJ1-2; a possible D gene is TRBD1 (5 bases). This CDR3 contains 16 residues. V was clipped by 3 bases and J by 1 base, with 15 bases between them. Germline CDR1 reads LNHDA; CDR2 reads SQIVND (reference sequence). Here the CDR3 reads CASSISRGSINYGYTF. CDR3 bases: TGTGCCAGTAGTATTTCTCGGGGCAGTATTAACTATGGCTACACCTTC. The full variable domain, rest sourced from reference TRBV19 and TRBJ1-2, is DGGITQSPKYLFRKEGQNVTLSCEQNLNHDAMYWYRQDPGQGLRLIYYSQIVNDFQKGDIAEGYSVSREKKESFPLTVTSAQKNPTAFYLCASSISRGSINYGYTFGSGTRLTVV.

CDR3 bases: TGTGCCAGCAGTTATGGGACAGGGCTTTACAATGAGCAGTTCTTC. It codes for CASSYGTGLYNEQFF. The chain combines TRBV6-6 with TRBJ2-1, with 9 bases lining up with TRBD1. The CDR3 totals 15 residues. Germline CDR1 and CDR2: MNHNY and SVGAGI (reference sequence). V dropped 3 bases and J dropped 4; count of bases not matched to a gene: 4.

The chain links TRBV2 to TRBJ2-3; 16 bases are a match to TRBD2. The CDR3 extends over 17 amino acids. Germline CDR1 SNHLY, CDR2 FYNNEI. V trimming: 6 bases; J trimming: 7 bases; junction bases outside the gene matches: 10. The CDR3: CASRDPGLAGGPYTQYF. The CDR3, as DNA: TGTGCCAGCAGGGACCCGGGACTAGCGGGGGGGCCGTATACGCAGTATTTT.

This clonotype was picked up one time. The V call is TRBV5-1, the J call TRBJ2-7; D is possibly TRBD1 or TRBD2 (5 bases each). The CDR3 has 14 amino acids. Germline values: CDR1 SGHRS, CDR2 YFSETQ. V dropped 2 bases and J dropped 6 bases, with 15 bases sitting between them. CDR3 amino acids: CASSFRDGAFEQYF. CDR3 DNA: TGCGCCAGCAGCTTCCGGGACGGGGCCTTCGAGCAGTACTTC.

J is TRBJ2-2 and V is TRBV9; 8 nucleotides line up with TRBD1. The CDR3 extends over 16 amino acids. The V gene end was trimmed by 5 bases and the J gene end by 4 bases; junction bases not matched to a gene: 10. Germline CDR1 and CDR2: SGDLS and YYNGEE. The CDR3 here is CASRGGQGSFTGELFF. Here the CDR3 DNA reads TGTGCCAGCAGGGGAGGACAGGGATCGTTCACCGGGGAGCTGTTTTTT.

The chain combines TRBV12-3 or TRBV12-4 with TRBJ2-1; 7 positions match TRBD2. V lost 7 bases, J lost 8 bases, and 8 bases stayed unmatched. The CDR3 spans 13 residues. In DNA form, the CDR3 reads TGTGCCAGCAACGGGGACTACCGGGATGAGCAGTTCTTC. This translates into CASNGDYRDEQFF.

The chain combines TRBV7-8 with TRBJ1-2; TRBD1 might be the D (6 bases). V was clipped by 2 bases and J by 5 bases, with 15 bases between them. The CDR3 is made up of 15 amino acids. The germline CDR1 and CDR2 sequences are SGHVS and FQNEAQ. The CDR3 coding sequence is TGTGCCAGCAGCTTATACAGGGTTTTGTTTTATGGCTACACCTTC. Residues: CASSLYRVLFYGYTF. The variable domain in full, completed from reference TRBV7-8 and TRBJ1-2, reads GAGVSQSPRYKVAKRGQDVALRCDPISGHVSLFWYQQALGQGPEFLTYFQNEAQLDKSGLPSDRFFAERPEGSVSTLKIQRTQQEDSAVYLCASSLYRVLFYGYTFGSGTRLTVV.

The chain is built from TRBV24-1 and TRBJ2-5; D ambiguous. The CDR3 spans 13 residues. Trimming shortened V by 4 bases and J by 4 bases, and 9 bases separated the two germline ends. The germline V gene encodes CDR1 KGHDR and CDR2 SFDVKD. CDR3 in amino acids: CATSDPEGETQYF. The DNA for the CDR3 is TGTGCCACCAGTGACCCAGAAGGAGAGACCCAGTACTTC.

This chain joins TRBV5-4 and TRBJ2-1; D is ambiguous. The CDR3 spans 13 residues. Trimming pared 4 bases from V and 2 bases from J, leaving 7 bases between. From germline, CDR1 is SGHNT and CDR2 YYREEE (reference sequence). The CDR3 DNA sequence: TGTGCCAGCAGCCCTGGGACCTACAATGAGCAGTTCTTC. Its protein product is CASSPGTYNEQFF.

The chain employs TRBV4-1 and TRBJ2-3, with TRBD1 as a possible D gene (5 bases). CDR3 length: 15 residues. CDR1 MGHRA and CDR2 YSYEKL come from the germline V gene. V was pared by 1 base and J by 3 bases, with 11 bases between. This CDR3 reads CASSQVAQGTDTQYF. As DNA, the CDR3 is TGCGCCAGCAGCCAAGTGGCCCAGGGAACAGATACGCAGTATTTT.

This chain connects TRBV11-3 to TRBJ2-5, with D hard to call. The CDR3 spans 15 residues. Germline V lookup: CDR1 SGHNT, CDR2 YENEEA. Between the trimmed V and J ends, which lost 3 bases and 5 bases, there was a span of 16 bases. CDR3 nucleotides: TGTGCCAGCAGCTTTCGGGCAGGATCGGGTGAGACCCAGTACTTC. Protein product: CASSFRAGSGETQYF.

CDR3 residues: CASSPEIMTEAWETQYF. The CDR3 region has the DNA TGTGCCAGCAGCCCTGAAATTATGACAGAAGCATGGGAGACCCAGTACTTC. The chain joins TRBV7-7 to TRBJ2-5; D might be TRBD1 (5 bases). V lost 5 bases and J lost 5, with 24 bases in between. The CDR3 is 17 amino acids. Per the germline V gene, CDR1 is SSHAT and CDR2 is FNYEAQ (reference sequence).

This chain connects TRBV5-6 to TRBJ2-7; D may be TRBD1 or TRBD2 (6 bases each). Germline assignment: CDR1 SGHDT and CDR2 YYEEEE. CDR3 length equals 12 residues. The V and J ends lost 7 bases and 2 bases respectively, with 10 bases between them. This CDR3 is CASEGGTYEQYF. The CDR3, as DNA: TGTGCCAGCGAGGGGGGAACCTACGAGCAGTACTTC.

The chain recombines TRBV11-2 with TRBJ2-1; D might be TRBD1 (6 bases). CDR1 and CDR2 (germline): SGHAT, FQNNGV. V lost 7 bases and J lost 7, with 11 bases in between. This CDR3 contains 12 residues. Here the CDR3 DNA reads TGTGCCAGCACATACAGGGATAATGAGCAGTTCTTC. Translated: CASTYRDNEQFF.